Below are 18 T cell receptor beta chains sequenced from a single sample in a study of OX40 agonist ivuxolimab in advanced cancers. This table comes from immunoSEQ multiplex PCR, and its TCRdb copy is limited to in-frame clones, with some not included. The sample shows 40,000 to 60,000 clones, roughly 90% of them seen only once. The starting material was CD4+ or CD8+ T cells sorted from blood, obtained in a trial of the OX40 agonist ivuxolimab. The source is an adult with an advanced solid tumor such as melanoma, head and neck, liver or kidney cancer.

The V and J genes are TRBV9 and TRBJ2-3; D unclear. The CDR3 is 14 amino acids. The germline gives CDR1 SGDLS, CDR2 YYNGEE. The V gene lost 2 bases and the J gene lost 3 bases, with 10 bases spanning the gap. The CDR3 DNA is TGTGCCAGCAGCGTCAATAGTGGGACAGATACGCAGTATTTT. It codes for CASSVNSGTDTQYF.

The CDR3 protein is CASGLQDNEQFF. The DNA for the CDR3 is TGTGCTAGTGGTTTACAGGACAATGAGCAGTTCTTC. This chain links TRBV12-5 with TRBJ2-1; possible D gene TRBD1, 5 bases. The V end lost 3 bases, the J end lost 5 bases, and 5 bases lay between the germline ends. Germline CDR1 LGHNT, CDR2 FRNRAP. The CDR3 extends over 12 amino acids.

This chain links TRBV14 with TRBJ2-7; D unresolved. The V and J ends lost 2 bases and 6 bases respectively, with 11 bases between them. CDR3 length equals 13 residues. Germline assignment: CDR1 SGHDN and CDR2 FVKESK. This chain's CDR3 is CASSQFLLGEQYF. The CDR3 nucleotides read TGTGCCAGCAGCCAATTTCTTCTAGGCGAGCAGTACTTC.

This chain uses TRBV5-1 with TRBJ2-3; 13 bases are shared with TRBD2. The CDR3 runs 18 residues. In germline, CDR1 is SGHRS, CDR2 YFSETQ. Trimming cost V 0 bases and J 2 bases; bases outside gene matches: 6. The CDR3 protein is CASSLEGLAGTFTDTQYF. CDR3 in DNA: TGCGCCAGCAGCTTGGAGGGACTAGCGGGAACCTTCACAGATACGCAGTATTTT.

This chain joins TRBV27 and TRBJ2-7; 7 positions match TRBD1. Germline V CDR1 and CDR2: MNHEY, SMNVEV (reference sequence). CDR3 size: 12 residues. V gave up 8 bases and J gave up 9 bases; unmatched junction bases: 10. CDR3 in amino acids: CASAGGSGGQYF. CDR3 sequence (DNA): TGTGCCAGCGCTGGTGGTTCAGGGGGGCAGTACTTC.

V usage is TRBV11-1 and J usage is TRBJ2-1; TRBD2 matches 8 bases. CDR1 SGHAT and CDR2 FQDESV come from the germline V gene (reference sequence). The CDR3 runs 15 residues. V trimming: 8 bases; J trimming: 0 bases; junction bases outside the gene matches: 6. This chain's CDR3 is CASQAGESSYNEQFF. CDR3 DNA sequence: TGTGCCAGCCAAGCGGGGGAGAGCTCCTACAATGAGCAGTTCTTC.

V and J are TRBV29-1 and TRBJ2-4; D might be TRBD1 (5 bases). The CDR3 sequence is 17 residues long. Trimming shortened V by 6 bases and J by 5 bases, and 26 bases separated the two germline ends. Germline V lookup: CDR1 SQVTM, CDR2 ANQGSEA. The CDR3, as DNA: TGCAGCGTCCCCGGGCGACAGACGGACCCCTTCGAAAACATTCAGTACTTC. This sequence encodes CSVPGRQTDPFENIQYF.

This clone was counted ten times or more. The J gene is TRBJ1-6, the V gene TRBV10-3; D call uncertain. This CDR3 is built from 15 residues. Germline V lookup: CDR1 ENHRY, CDR2 SYGVKD. Trimming left V 2 bases short and J 6 bases short, with 11 bases between. CDR3 nucleotide sequence: TGTGCCATCAGTGAGGAGGGCTTGGGTAATTCACCCCTCCACTTT. Encoded protein: CAISEEGLGNSPLHF.

This clone was counted at least ten times. This rearrangement joins TRBV27 to TRBJ1-1; 7 bases agree with TRBD1. The CDR3 has 13 amino acids. CDR1 MNHEY and CDR2 SMNVEV come from the germline V gene (reference sequence). V gave up 1 base and J gave up 7 bases; unmatched junction bases: 3. This chain's CDR3 is CASSLYRDSEAFF. The DNA of the CDR3 is TGTGCCAGCAGTTTATATCGGGACAGTGAAGCTTTCTTT.

J is TRBJ1-1 and V is TRBV7-9; a possible D gene is TRBD1 (5 bases). In germline, CDR1 is SEHNR, CDR2 FQNEAQ (reference sequence). Deletions cut 5 bases from V and 0 bases from J, with 13 bases between. The CDR3 runs to 15 residues. CDR3 region: CASSPGGYMNTEAFF. CDR3 DNA: TGTGCCAGCAGCCCGGGGGGGTACATGAACACTGAAGCTTTCTTT.

The J gene is TRBJ1-1, the V gene TRBV4-1; D might be TRBD1 (6 bases). The CDR3 length is 13 residues. V was clipped by 3 bases and J by 3 bases, with 8 bases between them. The germline gives CDR1 MGHRA, CDR2 YSYEKL. The CDR3 spells CASSHTGYTEAFF. For the CDR3, the DNA is TGCGCCAGCAGCCATACAGGGTACACTGAAGCTTTCTTT.

This chain uses TRBV27 with TRBJ2-5; D may match TRBD1 or TRBD2 (5 bases each). The V end lost 4 bases, the J end lost 5 bases, and 17 bases lay between the germline ends. This CDR3 contains 15 residues. Germline V gene lookup returns CDR1 MNHEY and CDR2 SMNVEV (reference sequence). The CDR3 DNA follows: TGTGCCAGCAGTTCCCCGGGACGGTCCAAGGAGACCCAGTACTTC. As protein: CASSSPGRSKETQYF.

This chain's CDR3 is CASTVADGFEKLFF. The CDR3 bases are TGTGCCAGCACTGTTGCGGATGGTTTTGAAAAACTGTTTTTT. The chain combines TRBV25-1 with TRBJ1-4; D gene uncertain. The CDR3 sequence is 14 residues long. Germline assignment: CDR1 MGHDK and CDR2 SYGVNS. V dropped 7 bases and J dropped 7 bases, with 16 bases sitting between them.

This rearrangement joins TRBV6-1 to TRBJ1-2, with a possible D match to TRBD1 (5 bases). CDR1 and CDR2 (germline): MNHNS, SASEGT. The CDR3 consists of 16 residues. Trimming took 2 bases from V and 3 from J, leaving 16 bases between them. CDR3 sequence (DNA): TGTGCCAGCAGTGAACCCACAGGCAGAGGCTACTATGGCTACACCTTC. It codes for CASSEPTGRGYYGYTF.

The CDR3 is CASSQDAGAGANVLTF. The CDR3 DNA reads as TGCGCCAGCAGCCAAGATGCGGGCGCTGGGGCCAACGTCCTGACTTTC. The chain links TRBV4-3 to TRBJ2-6, with D perhaps TRBD2 (5 bases). The V end was cut by 0 bases, the J end by 2 bases, with 8 bases between. This CDR3 has 16 residues. CDR1 is LGHNA and CDR2 is YSLEER in the germline V gene.

In its sample, this clone was seen a few times. This CDR3 reads CASSVAPGQGDYGYTF. CDR3 sequence (DNA): TGTGCCAGCAGCGTAGCACCGGGACAGGGTGACTATGGCTACACCTTC. The chain links TRBV9 to TRBJ1-2; 9 bases map to TRBD1. V lost 0 bases to trimming and J lost 3 bases; unmatched junction nucleotides: 6. Germline V CDR1 and CDR2: SGDLS, YYNGEE. The CDR3 spans 16 residues.

The chain links TRBV25-1 to TRBJ2-1; D possibly corresponds to TRBD2 (7 bases). Trimming removed 3 bases at V and 13 bases at J, with 13 bases between. The germline gives CDR1 MGHDK, CDR2 SYGVNS. The CDR3 covers 12 residues. In nucleotides, the CDR3 is TGTGCCAGCAGTGATAAGGGGGGGGGACAGTTCTTC. Translation: CASSDKGGGQFF. Drawing the rest from reference TRBV25-1 and TRBJ2-1, the complete variable domain is EADIYQTPRYLVIGTGKKITLECSQTMGHDKMYWYQQDPGMELHLIHYSYGVNSTEKGDLSSESTVSRIRTEHFPLTLESARPSHTSQYLCASSDKGGGQFFGPGTRLTVL.

The chain is built from TRBV27 and TRBJ2-3; D is perhaps TRBD1 (5 bases). Germline V CDR1 and CDR2: MNHEY, SMNVEV (reference sequence). The CDR3 totals 14 residues. V shed 6 bases and J shed 0 bases, with 10 bases lying between them. The CDR3 spells CASRRAGSTDTQYF. Written as DNA, the CDR3 is TGTGCCAGCAGAAGGGCAGGGAGCACAGATACGCAGTATTTT.